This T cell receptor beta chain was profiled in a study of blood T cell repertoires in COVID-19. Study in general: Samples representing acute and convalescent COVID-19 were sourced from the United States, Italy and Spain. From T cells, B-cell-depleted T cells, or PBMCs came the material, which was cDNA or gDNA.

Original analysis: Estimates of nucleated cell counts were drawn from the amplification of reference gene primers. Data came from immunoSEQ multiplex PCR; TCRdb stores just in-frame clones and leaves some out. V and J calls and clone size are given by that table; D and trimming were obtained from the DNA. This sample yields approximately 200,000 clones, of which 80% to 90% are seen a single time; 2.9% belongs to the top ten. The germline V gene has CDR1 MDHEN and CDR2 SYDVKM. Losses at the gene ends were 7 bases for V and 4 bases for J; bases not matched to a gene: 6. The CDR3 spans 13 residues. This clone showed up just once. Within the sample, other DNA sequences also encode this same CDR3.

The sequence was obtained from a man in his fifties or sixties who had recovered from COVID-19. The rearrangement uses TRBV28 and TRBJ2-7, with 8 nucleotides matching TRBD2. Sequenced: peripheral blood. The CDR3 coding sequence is TGTGCCAGCATCCCGGGAGGGGGATACGAGCAGTACTTC. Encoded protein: CASIPGGGYEQYF.